What follows are 25 T cell receptor beta chains derived from one specimen sequenced in a study of T cells after posttransplantation cyclophosphamide. Produced via immunoSEQ multiplex PCR; TCRdb's table is partial and in-frame only. The data show 2,500 to 3,500 clones, roughly four fifths seen once. The specimen sequenced was PBMCs. The receptors derive from a man under 40 with a blood cancer, CMV-positive, and with a related stem cell donor.

J is TRBJ2-1 and V is TRBV5-1; D possibly corresponds to TRBD1 (6 bases). Germline V lookup: CDR1 SGHRS, CDR2 YFSETQ. There are 15 residues in the CDR3. V lost 0 bases and J lost 8, with 15 bases in between. The CDR3 spells CASSLDAPGVDEQFF. The CDR3 DNA reads TGCGCCAGCAGCTTGGATGCGCCAGGGGTGGATGAGCAGTTCTTC.

The chain is built from TRBV18 and TRBJ2-7; tentatively, D is TRBD2 (6 bases). Per the germline V gene, CDR1 is KGHSH and CDR2 is LQKENI. The CDR3 is 14 amino acids. V was cut by 6 bases and J by 1 base, with 13 bases left in between. CDR3 amino acids: CASSEGPLSYEQYF. CDR3 nucleotide sequence: TGTGCCAGCTCGGAGGGTCCCTTATCCTACGAGCAGTACTTC.

The rearrangement links TRBV28 to TRBJ1-1, with 8 bases aligning to TRBD1. V shed 2 bases and J 1 base; nucleotides not matched to a gene: 9. The CDR3 is 17 amino acids. CDR1 and CDR2 from the germline V gene are MDHEN and SYDVKM. The CDR3 sequence: CASSLGGRGPTNTEAFF. The CDR3 DNA reads as TGTGCCAGCAGTTTAGGGGGCAGGGGGCCTACGAACACTGAAGCTTTCTTT.

This clone is large (0.1 to 1%) in the sample. The CDR3 sequence: CASSQDWPGGVGLDEQFF. In nucleotides, the CDR3 is TGCGCCAGCAGCCAAGATTGGCCAGGGGGCGTAGGCCTCGATGAGCAGTTCTTC. The chain is built from TRBV4-3 and TRBJ2-1; TRBD1 matches 8 bases. J was trimmed by 8 bases and V by 0 bases; bases with no gene match: 15. In germline, CDR1 is LGHNA, CDR2 YSLEER. This CDR3 region has 18 residues.

The chain uses TRBV27 and TRBJ1-6; TRBD1 might be the D (5 bases). The CDR3 covers 15 residues. Germline V lookup: CDR1 MNHEY, CDR2 SMNVEV (reference sequence). Deletions cut 3 bases from V and 9 bases from J, with 15 bases between. This CDR3 reads CASSFLRSGGSPLHF. The CDR3 bases are TGTGCCAGCAGTTTCCTACGCTCGGGGGGTTCACCCCTCCACTTT.

This clone was seen only a few times. The CDR3 loop is CAAGDTTLYEQYF. CDR3 sequence (DNA): TGTGCCGCGGGGGACACGACGCTCTACGAGCAGTACTTC. The chain carries TRBV6-5 and TRBJ2-7, with a tentative D call TRBD2 (7 bases). Trimming shortened V by 11 bases and J by 3 bases, and 17 bases separated the two germline ends. The CDR3 length is 13 residues. The germline CDR1 and CDR2 sequences are MNHEY and SVGAGI.

Only a few counts were recorded for this clone. The chain combines TRBV7-2 with TRBJ1-4; TRBD1 aligns across 7 bases. The trim removed 5 bases at V and 5 bases at J, leaving 8 bases unmatched. CDR3 length equals 15 residues. CDR1 is SGHTA, CDR2 FQGNSA, per germline. The CDR3 here is CASSETGARNEKLFF. In nucleotides, the CDR3 is TGTGCCAGCAGCGAAACAGGGGCGAGAAATGAAAAACTGTTTTTT.

This clone was observed a few times. The CDR3 loop reads CASSLVADTQYF. CDR3 nucleotides: TGTGCCAGCAGCTTAGTAGCAGATACGCAGTATTTT. The V gene is TRBV7-2, the J gene TRBJ2-3; D is undetermined. The germline gives CDR1 SGHTA, CDR2 FQGNSA. This CDR3 is built from 12 residues. V was clipped by 1 base and J by 4 bases, with 3 bases between them.

The rearrangement joins TRBV7-2 to TRBJ2-1; 8 bases fit TRBD2. Germline CDR1 SGHTA, CDR2 FQGNSA. Trimming removed 5 bases from V and 7 bases from J; junction bases left unmatched: 10. This CDR3 comprises 15 residues. The CDR3 DNA is TGTGCCAGCAGCACGAAGCGGGAGAGATGGAATGAGCAGTTCTTC. Protein: CASSTKRERWNEQFF.

The chain joins TRBV6-5 to TRBJ2-2, with 10 positions matching TRBD1. Looked up from germline, CDR1 is MNHEY and CDR2 is SVGAGI. The length of the CDR3 is 16 residues. J was trimmed by 5 bases and V by 2 bases; bases with no gene match: 5. CDR3 sequence: CASSYTGTGETGELFF. The CDR3 nucleotides read TGTGCCAGCAGTTACACAGGGACAGGGGAGACCGGGGAGCTGTTTTTT.

V usage is TRBV2 and J usage is TRBJ2-3; possibly TRBD2 for D (6 bases). The germline gives CDR1 SNHLY, CDR2 FYNNEI. Trimming took 3 bases from V and 3 from J, leaving 10 bases between them. CDR3 length equals 14 residues. The CDR3 DNA reads TGTGCCAGCAGTGATGTGGGGGGAACAGATACGCAGTATTTT. Translation: CASSDVGGTDTQYF. The variable domain in full, with the rest retrieved from reference TRBV2 and TRBJ2-3, is EPEVTQTPSHQVTQMGQEVILRCVPISNHLYFYWYRQILGQKVEFLVSFYNNEISEKSEIFDDQFSVERPDGSNFTLKIRSTKLEDSAMYFCASSDVGGTDTQYFGPGTRLTVL.

This clone has a handful of counts. J is TRBJ2-7 and V is TRBV9; TRBD1 is a possible D gene (7 bases). Trimming removed 4 bases at V and 3 bases at J, with 17 bases between. Germline CDR1 and CDR2: SGDLS and YYNGEE. The CDR3 extends over 15 amino acids. CDR3 sequence: CASSRWAGGSYEQYF. Written as DNA, the CDR3 is TGTGCCAGCAGCCGATGGGCAGGGGGGAGCTACGAGCAGTACTTC.

This chain connects TRBV5-5 to TRBJ1-5, with 9 bases matching TRBD1. The CDR3 is 17 residues long. V lost 2 bases to trimming and J lost 4 bases; unmatched junction nucleotides: 10. In germline, CDR1 is SGHKS, CDR2 YYEKEE (reference sequence). The CDR3 DNA follows: TGTGCCAGCAGCTTACTACCGACGACAGGGGGAAATCAGCCCCAGCATTTT. Translating it yields CASSLLPTTGGNQPQHF.

The chain is built from TRBV29-1 and TRBJ1-1, with 8 nucleotides matching TRBD1. The V and J ends lost 6 bases and 0 bases, in that order; junction bases with no gene match: 12. CDR1 SQVTM and CDR2 ANQGSEA come from the germline V gene. The CDR3 runs to 16 residues. The CDR3 loop reads CSVRMLKTGVNTEAFF. The CDR3 nucleotides read TGCAGCGTACGAATGCTAAAGACAGGGGTGAACACTGAAGCTTTCTTT.

This chain links TRBV19 with TRBJ1-5, with 11 bases aligning to TRBD1. The CDR3 loop spans 14 amino acids. Germline V gives CDR1 LNHDA, CDR2 SQIVND (reference sequence). With V trimmed by 4 bases and J by 9 bases, 5 bases remained unmatched. CDR3 nucleotide sequence: TGTGCCAGTAGTACGGACAGGGGGCATTGGCCCCAGCATTTT. Protein sequence: CASSTDRGHWPQHF.

V gene TRBV6-1 combines with J gene TRBJ1-2; no clear D. The CDR3 runs 13 residues. Germline V gene lookup returns CDR1 MNHNS and CDR2 SASEGT. V was clipped by 4 bases and J by 6 bases, with 12 bases between them. CDR3 in amino acids: CASSGTVVDGYTF. CDR3 sequence (DNA): TGTGCCAGCAGTGGGACTGTGGTGGATGGCTACACCTTC.

The chain uses TRBV7-9 and TRBJ1-1; 8 positions match TRBD1. CDR1 is SEHNR, CDR2 FQNEAQ, per germline (reference sequence). The CDR3 covers 12 residues. V lost 11 bases, J lost 3 bases, and 5 bases stayed unmatched. The CDR3 reads CAGRDRYTEAFF. CDR3 in DNA: TGTGCCGGCCGGGACAGGTACACTGAAGCTTTCTTT. Looking up the rest from reference TRBV7-9 and TRBJ1-1 gives the full variable domain: DTGVSQNPRHKITKRGQNVTFRCDPISEHNRLYWYRQTLGQGPEFLTYFQNEAQLEKSRLLSDRFSAERPKGSFSTLEIQRTEQGDSAMYLCAGRDRYTEAFFGQGTRLTVV.

The rearrangement links TRBV7-2 to TRBJ2-6; tentative D call: TRBD1 (6 bases). Germline V lookup: CDR1 SGHTA, CDR2 FQGNSA. There are 19 residues in the CDR3. V lost 3 bases to trimming and J lost 5 bases, with 23 bases between them. CDR3 loop: CASSFLDRDDKSRANVLTF. CDR3 coding DNA: TGTGCCAGCAGCTTCCTGGACAGAGACGACAAAAGTCGGGCCAACGTCCTGACTTTC. The complete variable domain, with remaining parts taken from reference TRBV7-2 and TRBJ2-6, reads GAGVSQSPSNKVTEKGKDVELRCDPISGHTALYWYRQSLGQGLEFLIYFQGNSAPDKSGLPSDRFSAERTGGSVSTLTIQRTQQEDSAVYLCASSFLDRDDKSRANVLTFGAGSRLTVL.

The rearrangement links TRBV2 to TRBJ1-4, with D perhaps matching TRBD1 (5 bases). Trimming took off 7 bases at V and 8 bases at J, with 11 bases between the two ends. Germline V gives CDR1 SNHLY, CDR2 FYNNEI. The CDR3 length is 12 residues. CDR3: CASKQAGEKLFF. The CDR3, as DNA: TGTGCCAGCAAACAGGCGGGAGAAAAACTGTTTTTT.

This CDR3 is CASSLSGDYGYTF. In DNA, the CDR3 is TGCGCCAGCAGCTTGTCGGGGGACTATGGCTACACCTTC. The chain carries TRBV5-1 and TRBJ1-2, with a possible D match to TRBD1 (5 bases). The CDR3 contains 13 residues. The V end lost 1 base, the J end lost 3 bases, and 7 bases lay between the germline ends. The germline gives CDR1 SGHRS, CDR2 YFSETQ.

The table lists this clone with a count of one. The CDR3 here is CASSLGLAGYQETQYF. The CDR3 DNA reads as TGTGCCAGCAGTTTGGGACTAGCGGGCTACCAAGAGACCCAGTACTTC. The J gene is TRBJ2-5, the V gene TRBV27; 12 positions match TRBD2. V trimming: 3 bases; J trimming: 0 bases; junction bases outside the gene matches: 2. The CDR3 contains 16 residues. Per the germline V gene, CDR1 is MNHEY and CDR2 is SMNVEV (reference sequence).

This sequence joins TRBV7-2 and TRBJ2-2, with TRBD2 matching 11 bases. Losses at the gene ends were 4 bases for V and 0 bases for J; bases not matched to a gene: 4. The CDR3 length is 17 residues. Looked up from germline, CDR1 is SGHTA and CDR2 is FQGNSA. CDR3 in amino acids: CASSSRTSGSNTGELFF. In nucleotides, the CDR3 is TGTGCCAGCAGCTCCCGGACTAGCGGGTCGAACACCGGGGAGCTGTTTTTT.

This clone is a singleton in its sample. Distinct nucleotide sequences in the sample also encode this CDR3. The chain combines TRBV27 with TRBJ1-6; tentative D call: TRBD1 (5 bases). V lost 2 bases and J 6 bases, leaving 8 bases between the germline ends. The CDR3 loop spans 14 amino acids. Germline CDR1 MNHEY, CDR2 SMNVEV (reference sequence). The CDR3 loop reads CASSLRQGNSPLHF. For the CDR3, the DNA is TGTGCCAGCAGTTTAAGGCAGGGTAATTCACCCCTCCACTTT.

This clone is large (0.1 to 1%) by share. DNA for the CDR3: TGTGCCAGCAGCGTAGAAGGAGCCCCTGACTACGAGCAGTACTTC. This encodes CASSVEGAPDYEQYF. The V and J genes are TRBV9 and TRBJ2-7, with no clear D. CDR3 length: 15 residues. Trimming stripped 0 bases from V and 3 bases from J, with 13 bases between. Germline values: CDR1 SGDLS, CDR2 YYNGEE.

The rearrangement uses TRBV19 and TRBJ2-5; TRBD1 matches 7 bases. Trimming at V came to 1 base and at J to 1 base, leaving 6 bases not matched to a gene. Germline loops: CDR1 LNHDA, CDR2 SQIVND (reference sequence). This CDR3 is 16 amino acids long. The CDR3 protein is CASSIGQGVPQETQYF. DNA of the CDR3: TGTGCCAGTAGTATAGGGCAGGGGGTACCCCAAGAGACCCAGTACTTC.